The rows below give T cell receptor beta chains drawn from one sample of a study of shared clonotypes between healthy human individuals. Repertoires were generated with immunoSEQ multiplex PCR, while TCRdb's copy carries only in-frame clones and drops some. Of some 1,400,000 clones in the sample, around 97% are singletons; the top ten hold about 1.2%. Sequenced sample: naive CD4+ T cells sorted from blood. These receptors were obtained from a man between 25 and 39 years old in good health. The CDR3 runs from the conserved cysteine through the conserved F or W.

V gene	CDR3 length	J gene	CDR3 protein
TRBV2	13	TRBJ1-1	CASSEEVNTEAFF
TRBV5-1	18	TRBJ2-6	CASSPAGQGPSGANVLTF
TRBV5-1	13	TRBJ2-1	CASSQRSYNEQFF
TRBV5-4	14	TRBJ1-5	CASSSGGGNQPQHF
TRBV10-3	16	TRBJ2-6	CAISEGTAGGANVLTF
TRBV9	15	TRBJ1-1	CASSAATGRIGEAFF
TRBV5-1	13	TRBJ2-7	CASSLLPMGEQYF
TRBV5-1	15	TRBJ2-7	CASSLLSGEHYEQYF
TRBV20-1	10	TRBJ1-2	CSARDGGYTF
TRBV27	19	TRBJ2-6	CASSRGPGQGSHRANVLTF
TRBV10-3	12	TRBJ2-7	CAIRKDTYEQYF
TRBV10-3	16	TRBJ2-5	CAISETIGDSQETQYF
TRBV6-1	15	TRBJ1-2	CASSERDRGRNGYTF
TRBV5-6	15	TRBJ2-3	CASSLFLGATDTQYF
TRBV28	13	TRBJ1-5	CASCWGRFLPQHF
TRBV2	13	TRBJ2-3	CASRGLGTDTQYF
TRBV11-2	18	TRBJ2-1	CASSFHGTSGRGRNEQFF
TRBV7-3	14	TRBJ2-1	CASSTQAGDGEQFF
TRBV7-6	16	TRBJ1-4	CASSLATRATNEKLFF
TRBV28	15	TRBJ1-1	CASGTTGGVNTEAFF
TRBV11-3	13	TRBJ2-2	CASSSGGSGELFF
TRBV5-1	15	TRBJ2-7	CASREGQLRYYEQYF
TRBV25-1	14	TRBJ1-5	CASSLTGSNQPQHF
TRBV5-6	14	TRBJ2-5	CASSFRLPQETQYF
TRBV14	14	TRBJ2-1	CASSHFLEYNEQFF
TRBV7-7	15	TRBJ2-1	CASSLGVASYNEQFF
TRBV30	12	TRBJ1-2	CAWSDGVLGYTF
TRBV27	14	TRBJ2-2	CASGLAGGTGELFF
TRBV18	15	TRBJ2-7	CASSPPAGASREQYF
TRBV7-3	15	TRBJ1-1	CASSSGRRRGSEAFF
TRBV9	14	TRBJ2-1	CASSLSTGGAVQFF
TRBV7-2	18	TRBJ2-6	CASSLVLGASSGANVLTF
TRBV30	16	TRBJ1-3	CAWSLGPIPIGNTIYF
TRBV27	15	TRBJ1-2	CASGWGGALGYGYTF
TRBV2	15	TRBJ1-5	CASSNDRGKGQPQHF
TRBV6-4	15	TRBJ2-3	CASSEQPHSTDTQYF
TRBV7-5	16	TRBJ2-1	CVRSFYCLAGEGEQFF
TRBV18	14	TRBJ1-3	CASSPGHSGNTIYF
TRBV28	12	TRBJ2-5	CATQLGIETQYF
TRBV9	17	TRBJ2-5	CASSMPGQEDVLETQYF
TRBV4-1	13	TRBJ1-4	CASSQVLDEKLFF
TRBV29-1	12	TRBJ2-7	CSVEDLPHEQYF
TRBV5-8	15	TRBJ2-2	CASSFSDLNTGELFF
TRBV5-6	13	TRBJ2-2	CASRLTGTGELFF
TRBV11-2	13	TRBJ2-3	CASSLAGTDTQYF
TRBV5-1	12	TRBJ1-1	CASSSTGREAFF
TRBV29-1	14	TRBJ2-7	CSVRTTSGSYEQYF
TRBV5-6	13	TRBJ2-1	CASSKRDYNEQFF
TRBV11-3	15	TRBJ2-2	CASRYGTADTGELFF
TRBV7-9	13	TRBJ2-1	CASSRGGHEEQFF
TRBV25-1	15	TRBJ2-1	CASSETGVLRNEQFF
TRBV10-2	14	TRBJ2-2	CASSESRVTGELFF